Shown below are 21 T cell receptor beta chains from a single sample sequenced in a study of tumor-infiltrating lymphocytes in glioblastoma multiforme. Three nested ARM-PCR rounds with V-beta and C-beta primers built TCRB libraries. TCRdb re-called the multiplex PCR reads through MiXCR, storing one row per CDR3 protein. This table has about 8,400 distinct CDR3 sequences, about four fifths appearing once. The sequenced sample was brain tumor tissue. These receptors were obtained from a male donor with glioblastoma.

The genes are TRBV29-1 and TRBJ2-3, with D perhaps matching TRBD1 (5 bases). The ends were cut back, 7 bases at V and 2 bases at J, with 13 bases in the middle. There are 13 residues in the CDR3. Germline loops: CDR1 SQVTM, CDR2 ANQGSEA. The CDR3 DNA reads TGCAGCGCAGTGGCAGGGTCCACAGATACGCAGTATTTT. Translated, it gives CSAVAGSTDTQYF.

The V call is TRBV6-6, the J call TRBJ1-4; 7 nucleotides align to TRBD1. Trimming cost V 6 bases and J 5 bases; bases outside gene matches: 6. This CDR3 has 14 amino acids. Germline V CDR1 and CDR2: MNHNY, SVGAGI (reference sequence). The CDR3: CASRLDRLNEKLFF. The CDR3 nucleotides read TGTGCCAGCAGATTGGACAGGCTCAATGAAAAACTGTTTTTT.

This clonotype was recorded at least ten times. A much larger clone differs from this one at a single base, so this may be a read error. The chain couples TRBV6-5 to TRBJ2-5, with D tentatively TRBD2 (5 bases). Germline CDR1 and CDR2: MNHEY and SVGAGI. The CDR3 is 16 residues long. The ends were cut back, 1 base at V and 5 bases at J, with 17 bases in the middle. The CDR3 DNA sequence: TGTGCCAGCAGTTACTACCCAGTGGGAGTAGAGGAGACCCAGTACTTC. Translated: CASSYYPVGVEETQYF.

This clonotype occurred many times. The chain carries TRBV11-2 and TRBJ2-3, with D possibly called TRBD1 or TRBD2 (5 bases each). V gave up 1 base and J gave up 8 bases, with 13 bases separating them. CDR3 size: 14 residues. CDR1 is SGHAT, CDR2 FQNNGV, per germline. The CDR3 reads CASSLASGGATQYF. Here the CDR3 DNA reads TGTGCCAGCAGCTTAGCTTCTGGGGGTGCTACGCAGTATTTT.

About this clonotype itself: It may be a read error: a sequence one base away is much more abundant. Because it lacks the conserved phenylalanine or tryptophan at the end, this CDR3 is likely a read error. The rearrangement joins TRBV2 to TRBJ1-5; D gene unclear. Germline V gene data show CDR1 as SNHLY and CDR2 as FYNNEI. The CDR3 totals 14 residues. The V end lost 6 bases, the J end lost 7 bases, and 16 bases lay between the germline ends. The CDR3 DNA follows: TGTGCCAGCAGAGGCCCGGGGAACGGCCAGCCCCAGCATATT. This gives the protein CASRGPGNGQPQHI.

Only a few counts were recorded for this clonotype. The chain combines TRBV11-2 with TRBJ2-5; D remains unclear. V was clipped by 5 bases and J by 2 bases, with 6 bases between them. Germline values: CDR1 SGHAT, CDR2 FQNNGV. This CDR3 region has 12 residues. Written as DNA, the CDR3 is TGTGCCAGCAGCCCAGTGCAAGAGACCCAGTACTTC. This sequence encodes CASSPVQETQYF. The entire variable domain, with the rest obtained from reference TRBV11-2 and TRBJ2-5, is as follows: EAGVAQSPRYKIIEKRQSVAFWCNPISGHATLYWYQQILGQGPKLLIQFQNNGVVDDSQLPKDRFSAERLKGVDSTLKIQPAKLEDSAVYLCASSPVQETQYFGPGTRLLVL.

The rearrangement joins TRBV2 to TRBJ1-1, with D unclear. Germline V gene data show CDR1 as SNHLY and CDR2 as FYNNEI. Deletions cut 3 bases from V and 1 base from J, with 6 bases between. The CDR3 spans 13 residues. In DNA, the CDR3 is TGTGCCAGCAGTGACAACTCGAACACTGAAGCTTTCTTT. Translated, it gives CASSDNSNTEAFF.

Turning to this clonotype: Because the CDR3 is missing its conserved closing phenylalanine or tryptophan, this is likely a read error. The chain recombines TRBV20-1 with TRBJ2-3, with 8 bases that match TRBD2. The V segment lost 6 bases and the J segment 5 bases; nucleotides outside the gene matches: 25. The CDR3 extends over 19 amino acids. Germline V lookup: CDR1 DFQATT, CDR2 SNEGSKA (reference sequence). Here the CDR3 DNA reads TGCAGTGCCCGCCCCCAGTTCGGGGGCGGGAGGATCATGCGAGATACGCAGTATTTG. Translation: CSARPQFGGGRIMRDTQYL.

The gene calls are TRBV20-1 and TRBJ1-4, with D unresolved. The CDR3 sequence is 14 residues long. Germline lookup yields CDR1 DFQATT and CDR2 SNEGSKA (reference sequence). V was pared by 0 bases and J by 7 bases, with 12 bases between. The CDR3 reads CSAREDRATEKLFF. The CDR3, as DNA: TGCAGTGCTAGAGAGGACCGGGCAACTGAAAAACTGTTTTTT.

By frequency in the sample, this clonotype is medium-sized. V gene TRBV6-2 or TRBV6-3 combines with J gene TRBJ1-1; 10 nucleotides line up with TRBD1. This CDR3 spans 13 amino acids. Looked up from germline, CDR1 is MNHEY and CDR2 is SVGEGT. V trimming: 5 bases; J trimming: 7 bases; junction bases outside the gene matches: 4. The CDR3 spells CASSRTGGFEAFF. The CDR3 DNA follows: TGTGCCAGCAGTCGGACAGGGGGGTTTGAAGCTTTCTTT.

The V gene is TRBV11-3, the J gene TRBJ2-2; D is possibly TRBD2 (7 bases). V shed 4 bases and J shed 16 bases, with 16 bases lying between them. The CDR3 contains 12 residues. The germline gives CDR1 SGHNT, CDR2 YENEEA. CDR3 in DNA: TGTGCCAGCAGCTCACGGTCCGGGGGGCCGTTTTTT. As protein: CASSSRSGGPFF.

On this clonotype: Being one base from a much bigger clone, this may be a read error. This chain joins TRBV20-1 and TRBJ2-1, with 8 bases lining up with TRBD1. Germline CDR1 DFQATT, CDR2 SNEGSKA (reference sequence). The CDR3 extends over 14 amino acids. The CDR3: CSARDRVNYDEQFF. The CDR3 DNA reads as TGCAGTGCTAGGGACAGGGTGAACTACGATGAGCAGTTCTTC.

This sequence joins TRBV20-1 and TRBJ2-2; unclear D gene. With 1 base removed from V and 1 base from J, the gap between germline ends came to 7 bases. Germline CDR1 DFQATT, CDR2 SNEGSKA (reference sequence). The CDR3 covers 14 residues. This chain's CDR3 is CSARASVNTGELFF. In nucleotides, the CDR3 is TGCAGTGCTAGAGCATCCGTGAACACCGGGGAGCTGTTTTTT.

Worth noting for this clonotype: One end of the junction is discordant with germline, which a read error may explain. The chain uses TRBV25-1 and TRBJ2-5; the match to TRBD2 covers 8 bases. CDR1 MGHDK and CDR2 SYGVNS come from the germline V gene. The CDR3 contains 15 residues. The CDR3 DNA reads as TGTGCCAGCAGTGAATCGGGGGGGGGCCTTGAGAGCCAGTACTTC. It translates to CASSESGGGLESQYF.

This clonotype was seen a single time. Its ends do not fully match the called genes, so a read error is possible. The J gene is TRBJ2-2, the V gene TRBV12-3 or TRBV12-4, with D possibly called TRBD1 or TRBD2 (5 bases each). The CDR3 has 14 amino acids. CDR3 in DNA: TGTGCCAGCAGTTTTCGGGGCAGCACCGGAGAGCTGCTTTTT. Residues: CASSFRGSTGELLF.

Judged by abundance, this clonotype is large (0.1 to 1%). This rearrangement joins TRBV29-1 to TRBJ1-2; D is ambiguous. From germline, CDR1 is SQVTM and CDR2 ANQGSEA. The ends were cut back, 3 bases at V and 3 bases at J, with 11 bases in the middle. The CDR3 spans 13 residues. The CDR3 DNA reads TGCAGCGTTGATCTTAAGGACGACTATGGCTACACCTTC. Translation gives CSVDLKDDYGYTF.

Points on this clonotype: The junction shows a germline mismatch at one end, possibly a read error. V and J are TRBV5-1 and TRBJ2-7; D perhaps matches TRBD1 (5 bases). Germline CDR1 SGHRS, CDR2 YFSETQ. The CDR3 has 13 amino acids. CDR3 bases: TGCGCCAGCAATGTAGGACAAGGCTACGAGCAATACTTC. This codes for CASNVGQGYEQYF.

This sequence joins TRBV20-1 and TRBJ2-7; 14 positions match TRBD2. Unmatched junction bases numbered 1, after V lost 0 bases and J lost 3 bases. Germline V gene lookup returns CDR1 DFQATT and CDR2 SNEGSKA (reference sequence). The CDR3 has 15 amino acids. CDR3 DNA: TGCAGTGCTAGAGAAGGGACTAGCGGGGGCTACGAGCAGTACTTC. It encodes CSAREGTSGGYEQYF.

The J gene is TRBJ1-3, the V gene TRBV6-6, with D perhaps matching TRBD1 (6 bases). The germline V gene encodes CDR1 MNHNY and CDR2 SVGAGI (reference sequence). The CDR3 length is 12 residues. The DNA of the CDR3 is TGTGTCAGTAGTTTACAGGGCAACACCATATATTTT. This translates into CVSSLQGNTIYF.

Of note for this clonotype: Sequence at one end of the junction differs from germline and may be a read error. J is TRBJ1-2 and V is TRBV30, with 8 bases fitting TRBD1. From germline, CDR1 is GTSNPN and CDR2 SVGIG (reference sequence). The CDR3 totals 16 residues. CDR3 DNA sequence: TGTGCCCGGAGTGCATCCCGGGACAGGCACAACTATGGCTACACCTTC. Translated: CARSASRDRHNYGYTF.

As to this clonotype: One end of the junction is discordant with germline, which a read error may explain. In nucleotides, the CDR3 is TGTGTCAGCAGGGGAGGGGGTAACACTTCACCCCTCTACTTT. Translating it yields CVSRGGGNTSPLYF. J is TRBJ1-6 and V is TRBV28, with D possibly matching TRBD1 (6 bases). The CDR3 has 14 amino acids. From germline, CDR1 is MDHEN and CDR2 SYDVKM.